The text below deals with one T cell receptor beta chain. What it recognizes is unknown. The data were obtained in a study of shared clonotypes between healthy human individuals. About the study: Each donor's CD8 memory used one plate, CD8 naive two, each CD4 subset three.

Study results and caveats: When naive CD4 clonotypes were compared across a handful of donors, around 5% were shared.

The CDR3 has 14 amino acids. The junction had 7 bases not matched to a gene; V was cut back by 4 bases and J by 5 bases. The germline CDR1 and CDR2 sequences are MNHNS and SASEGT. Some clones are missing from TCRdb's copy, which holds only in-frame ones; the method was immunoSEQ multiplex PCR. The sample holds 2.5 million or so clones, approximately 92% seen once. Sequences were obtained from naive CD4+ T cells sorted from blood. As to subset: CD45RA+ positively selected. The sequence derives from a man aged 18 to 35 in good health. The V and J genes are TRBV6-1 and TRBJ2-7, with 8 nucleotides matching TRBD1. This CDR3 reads CASSGGQGPDEQYF. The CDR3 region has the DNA TGTGCCAGCAGTGGAGGACAGGGTCCTGACGAGCAGTACTTC.